This T cell receptor (beta chain) was identified in a study of cytomegalovirus exposure and HLA in healthy donors. Germline V CDR1 and CDR2: SNHLY, FYNNEI. The CDR3 is made up of 14 amino acids. V was clipped by 3 bases and J by 6 bases; unmatched bases: 3. The PCR used 60 Vbeta and 13 Jbeta primers. The assay was immunoSEQ multiplex PCR, and TCRdb's table has in-frame clones only and misses some. The sample has about 140,000 clones; roughly 81% are singletons. The chain recombines TRBV2 with TRBJ1-5; TRBD1 aligns across 9 bases. The sample was PBMCs. The sequence derives from a female donor in good health and CMV-seronegative. CDR3 region: CASSDGQGIQPQHF. The DNA for the CDR3 is TGTGCCAGCAGTGATGGACAGGGGATTCAGCCCCAGCATTTT.